The sequence of this T cell receptor (beta chain) was determined in a study of blood T cell repertoires in COVID-19. Repertoires were generated with immunoSEQ multiplex PCR, while TCRdb's copy carries only in-frame clones and drops some. The sample records a few hundred thousand clones, approximately 86% being singletons. The CDR3 runs to 14 residues. Germline CDR1 is WNHNN and CDR2 is SYGVQD (reference sequence). The ends lost 8 bases at V and 2 bases at J; junction bases unmatched: 5. The gene calls are TRBV10-1 and TRBJ2-3; 9 bases align to TRBD2. This clonotype originated in a woman aged 70-85 years with active or convalescent COVID-19. Sequenced sample: peripheral blood. DNA for the CDR3: TGCGCCAGCTCCCTAGCGGGGCCCACAGATACGCAGTATTTT. Residues: CASSLAGPTDTQYF.